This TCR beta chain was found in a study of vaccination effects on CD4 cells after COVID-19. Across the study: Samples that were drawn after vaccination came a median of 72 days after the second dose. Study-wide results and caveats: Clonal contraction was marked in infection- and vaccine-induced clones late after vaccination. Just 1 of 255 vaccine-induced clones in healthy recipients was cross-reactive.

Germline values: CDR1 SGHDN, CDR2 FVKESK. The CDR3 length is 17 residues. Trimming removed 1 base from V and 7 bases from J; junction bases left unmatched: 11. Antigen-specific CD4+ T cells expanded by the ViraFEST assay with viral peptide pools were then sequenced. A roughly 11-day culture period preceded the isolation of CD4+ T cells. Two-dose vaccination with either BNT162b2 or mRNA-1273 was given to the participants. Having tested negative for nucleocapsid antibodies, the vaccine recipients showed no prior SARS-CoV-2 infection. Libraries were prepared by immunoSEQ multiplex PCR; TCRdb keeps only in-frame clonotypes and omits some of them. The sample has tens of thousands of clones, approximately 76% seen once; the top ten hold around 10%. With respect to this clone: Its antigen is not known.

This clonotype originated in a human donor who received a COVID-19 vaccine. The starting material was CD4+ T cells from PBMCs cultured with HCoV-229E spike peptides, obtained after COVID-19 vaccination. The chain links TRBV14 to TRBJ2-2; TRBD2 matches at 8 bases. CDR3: CASSQGIRGGQSGELFF. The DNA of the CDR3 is TGTGCCAGCAGCCAAGGGATTCGCGGGGGGCAGAGCGGGGAGCTGTTTTTT.